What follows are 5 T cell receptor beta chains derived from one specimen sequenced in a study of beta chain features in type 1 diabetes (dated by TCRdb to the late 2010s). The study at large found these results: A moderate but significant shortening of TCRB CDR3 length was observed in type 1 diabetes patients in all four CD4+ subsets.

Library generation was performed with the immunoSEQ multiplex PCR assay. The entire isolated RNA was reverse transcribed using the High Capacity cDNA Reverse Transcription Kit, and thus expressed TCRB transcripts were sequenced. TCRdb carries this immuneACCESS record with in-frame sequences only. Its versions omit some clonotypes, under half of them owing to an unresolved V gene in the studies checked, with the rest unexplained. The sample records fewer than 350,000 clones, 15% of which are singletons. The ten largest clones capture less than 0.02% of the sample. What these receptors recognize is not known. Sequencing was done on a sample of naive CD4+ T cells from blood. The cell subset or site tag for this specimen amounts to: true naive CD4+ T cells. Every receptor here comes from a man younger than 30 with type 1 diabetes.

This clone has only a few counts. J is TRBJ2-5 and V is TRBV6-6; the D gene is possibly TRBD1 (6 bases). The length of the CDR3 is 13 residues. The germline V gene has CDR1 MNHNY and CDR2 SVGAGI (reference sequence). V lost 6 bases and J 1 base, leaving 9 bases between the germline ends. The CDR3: CASRRGSQETQYF. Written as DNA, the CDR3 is TGTGCCAGCAGGAGGGGGTCCCAAGAGACCCAGTACTTC.

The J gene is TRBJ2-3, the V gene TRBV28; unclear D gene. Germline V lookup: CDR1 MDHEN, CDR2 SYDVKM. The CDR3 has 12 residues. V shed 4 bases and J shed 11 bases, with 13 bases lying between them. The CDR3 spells CASSSIEYRQYF. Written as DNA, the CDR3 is TGTGCCAGCAGTTCGATCGAGTACAGGCAGTATTTT.

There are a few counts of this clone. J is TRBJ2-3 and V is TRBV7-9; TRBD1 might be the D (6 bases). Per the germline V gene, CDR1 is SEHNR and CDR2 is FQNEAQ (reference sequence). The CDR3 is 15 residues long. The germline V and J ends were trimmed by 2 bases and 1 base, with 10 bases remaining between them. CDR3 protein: CASSLISGGTDTQYF. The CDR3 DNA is TGTGCCAGCAGCTTAATTTCAGGGGGCACAGATACGCAGTATTTT.

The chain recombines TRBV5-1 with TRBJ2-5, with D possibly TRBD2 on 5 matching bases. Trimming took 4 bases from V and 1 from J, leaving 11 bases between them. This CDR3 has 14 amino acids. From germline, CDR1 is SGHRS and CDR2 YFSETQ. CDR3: CASSPGRGQETQYF. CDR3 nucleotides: TGCGCCAGCAGCCCGGGCCGGGGCCAAGAGACCCAGTACTTC.

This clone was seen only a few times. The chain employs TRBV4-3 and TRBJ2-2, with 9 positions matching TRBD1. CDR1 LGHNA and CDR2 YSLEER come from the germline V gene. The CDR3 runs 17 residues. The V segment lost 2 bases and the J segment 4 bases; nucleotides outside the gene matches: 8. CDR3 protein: CASSQQTGQGTTGELFF. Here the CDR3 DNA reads TGCGCCAGCAGCCAACAAACGGGACAGGGTACCACCGGGGAGCTGTTTTTT.